What follows are 4 T cell receptor beta chains derived from one specimen sequenced in a study of blood T cell repertoires in COVID-19. Sequencing was performed with immunoSEQ multiplex PCR; in TCRdb, only in-frame clones are kept and a portion is missing. The sample carries 100,000 or so clones, more than 75% recorded once. Sequenced input: peripheral blood. These receptors originate from a man aged 45-60 years with active or convalescent COVID-19.

DNA for the CDR3: TGTGCCAGCAGCACCCGGGACAGGGAGTCCTACGAGCAGTACTTC. Its translation: CASSTRDRESYEQYF. The chain is built from TRBV21-1 and TRBJ2-7; TRBD1, the D gene given by the table, was not confirmed from the DNA. TRBV21-1 is labeled a pseudogene. This CDR3 comprises 15 residues.

The genes are TRBV30 and TRBJ2-3, with TRBD1 matching 10 bases. This CDR3 comprises 12 residues. Germline CDR1 is GTSNPN and CDR2 is SVGIG (reference sequence). This chain's CDR3 is CALGQGVDTQYF. The DNA for the CDR3 is TGTGCACTTGGACAGGGGGTAGATACGCAGTATTTT.

The chain has TRBV7-8 and TRBJ1-5; D gene ambiguous. Deletions cut 0 bases from V and 4 bases from J, with 4 bases between. The germline CDR1 and CDR2 sequences are SGHVS and FQNEAQ. The CDR3 is 13 residues long. CDR3 region: CASSLAQNQPQHF. Here the CDR3 DNA reads TGTGCCAGCAGCTTAGCACAGAATCAGCCCCAGCATTTT.

V usage is TRBV5-1 and J usage is TRBJ2-1; D perhaps matches TRBD1 (5 bases). Germline V CDR1 and CDR2: SGHRS, YFSETQ. V was pared by 4 bases and J by 11 bases, with 13 bases between. The CDR3 has 12 residues. CDR3 loop: CASSLEGAKQFF. The CDR3 coding sequence is TGCGCCAGCAGCCTGGAAGGGGCCAAGCAGTTCTTC. The full variable domain, its missing parts supplied by reference TRBV5-1 and TRBJ2-1, is KAGVTQTPRYLIKTRGQQVTLSCSPISGHRSVSWYQQTPGQGLQFLFEYFSETQRNKGNFPGRFSGRQFSNSRSEMNVSTLELGDSALYLCASSLEGAKQFFGPGTRLTVL.